This record covers a single TCR beta chain. The sample originates from a study of patients and donors after allogeneic stem cell transplantation. Trimming at V came to 4 bases and at J to 5 bases, leaving 4 bases not matched to a gene. The CDR3 covers 13 residues. Germline V gene sequence: CDR1 SGHAT, CDR2 FQDESV (reference sequence). TCRdb analysed the RT-PCR reads with MiXCR anew, one entry per CDR3 protein. Seen here are about 960,000 distinct CDR3 sequences, over 15% observed once, and the top ten hold 5% to 6.5%. The source of this sequence is a human donor who was either an allogeneic HSCT recipient or a stem cell or donor lymphocyte infusion donor (not recorded which). It is not recorded whose cells these are; they may come from a transplant donor. The chain employs TRBV11-1 and TRBJ1-1, with 7 bases matching TRBD1. Sequencing input: blood, either unsorted or a sorted T cell fraction (not recorded which). Here the CDR3 reads CASSSLTGTEAFF. The CDR3 DNA sequence: TGTGCCAGCAGCTCCTTGACAGGGACTGAAGCTTTCTTT.